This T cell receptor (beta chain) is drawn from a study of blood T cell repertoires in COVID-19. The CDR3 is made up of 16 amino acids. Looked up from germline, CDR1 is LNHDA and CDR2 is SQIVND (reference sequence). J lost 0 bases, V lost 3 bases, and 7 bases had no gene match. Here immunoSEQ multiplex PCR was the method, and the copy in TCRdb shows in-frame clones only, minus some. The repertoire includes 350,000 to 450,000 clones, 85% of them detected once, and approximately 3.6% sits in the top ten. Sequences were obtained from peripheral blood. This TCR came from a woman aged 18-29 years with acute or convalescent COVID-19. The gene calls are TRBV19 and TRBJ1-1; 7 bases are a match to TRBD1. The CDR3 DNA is TGTGCCAGTAGTATGTGGACAGGTCCCATGAACACTGAAGCTTTCTTT. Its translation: CASSMWTGPMNTEAFF.